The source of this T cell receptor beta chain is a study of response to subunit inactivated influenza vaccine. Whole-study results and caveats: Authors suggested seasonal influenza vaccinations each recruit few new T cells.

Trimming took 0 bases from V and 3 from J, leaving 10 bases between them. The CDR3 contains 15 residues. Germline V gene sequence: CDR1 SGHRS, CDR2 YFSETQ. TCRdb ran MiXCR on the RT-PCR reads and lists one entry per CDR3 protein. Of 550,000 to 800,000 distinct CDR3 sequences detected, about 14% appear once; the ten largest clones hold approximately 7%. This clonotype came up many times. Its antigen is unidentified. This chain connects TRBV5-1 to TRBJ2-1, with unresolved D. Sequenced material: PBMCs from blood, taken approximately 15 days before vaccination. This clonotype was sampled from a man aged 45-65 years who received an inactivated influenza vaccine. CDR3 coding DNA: TGCGCCAGCAGCTTGGCGGGCAATCACTACAATGAGCAGTTCTTC. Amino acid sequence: CASSLAGNHYNEQFF.